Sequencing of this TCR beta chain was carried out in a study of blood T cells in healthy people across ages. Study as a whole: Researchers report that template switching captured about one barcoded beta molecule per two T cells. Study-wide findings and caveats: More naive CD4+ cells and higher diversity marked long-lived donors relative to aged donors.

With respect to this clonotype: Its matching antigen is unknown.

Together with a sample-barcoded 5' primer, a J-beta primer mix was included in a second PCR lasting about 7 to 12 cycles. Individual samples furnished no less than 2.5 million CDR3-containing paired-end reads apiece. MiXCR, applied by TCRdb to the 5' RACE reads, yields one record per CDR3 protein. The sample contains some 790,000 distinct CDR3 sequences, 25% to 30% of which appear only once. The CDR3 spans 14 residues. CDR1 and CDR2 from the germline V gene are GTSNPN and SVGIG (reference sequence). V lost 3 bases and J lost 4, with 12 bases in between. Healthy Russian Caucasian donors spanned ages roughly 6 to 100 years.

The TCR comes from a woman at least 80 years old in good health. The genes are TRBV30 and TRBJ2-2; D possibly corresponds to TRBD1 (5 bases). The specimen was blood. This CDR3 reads CAWRLTASTGELFF. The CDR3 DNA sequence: TGTGCCTGGAGACTGACAGCTAGCACCGGGGAGCTGTTTTTT.